These 3 T cell receptor beta chains came from one sample sequenced in a study of human T cells and chemical hapten exposure. TCRdb ran MiXCR on the RACE reads and lists one entry per CDR3 protein. Of 250,000 to 300,000 distinct CDR3 sequences in the sample, about 7.7% were seen once. The time point was: pre-sensitization, week 0. Treatment here: therapeutic diphenylcyclopropenone sensitization with weekly scalp DPC. The source was whole blood, collected in connection with sensitization to the hapten diphenylcyclopropenone (DPC). The receptors derive from a man in his late teens or twenties with alopecia areata. Some clones in this sample may be carry-over from other donors' samples.

The rearrangement links TRBV10-3 to TRBJ2-1, with D perhaps matching TRBD2 (6 bases). Germline lookup yields CDR1 ENHRY and CDR2 SYGVKD. This CDR3 contains 13 residues. Between the trimmed V and J ends, which lost 7 bases and 5 bases, there was a span of 12 bases. The CDR3 is CAITMGLNNEQFF. CDR3 nucleotides: TGTGCCATCACCATGGGACTTAACAATGAGCAGTTCTTC.

The V and J genes are TRBV29-1 and TRBJ1-2, with 8 bases matching TRBD1. This CDR3 comprises 14 residues. Germline-derived CDR1 and CDR2 are SQVTM and ANQGSEA. Losses at the gene ends were 4 bases for V and 7 bases for J; bases not matched to a gene: 11. The CDR3: CSVVGGTGGIGYTF. Here the CDR3 DNA reads TGCAGCGTTGTAGGGGGGACAGGAGGTATTGGCTACACCTTC.

This clonotype was observed at least ten times. The rearrangement joins TRBV7-2 to TRBJ2-1; D is ambiguous. V shed 5 bases and J shed 2 bases, with 10 bases lying between them. In germline, CDR1 is SGHTA, CDR2 FQGNSA. The CDR3 length is 14 residues. The CDR3 DNA is TGTGCCAGCAGCCCGATGGAGACCTACAATGAGCAGTTCTTC. Translation: CASSPMETYNEQFF.